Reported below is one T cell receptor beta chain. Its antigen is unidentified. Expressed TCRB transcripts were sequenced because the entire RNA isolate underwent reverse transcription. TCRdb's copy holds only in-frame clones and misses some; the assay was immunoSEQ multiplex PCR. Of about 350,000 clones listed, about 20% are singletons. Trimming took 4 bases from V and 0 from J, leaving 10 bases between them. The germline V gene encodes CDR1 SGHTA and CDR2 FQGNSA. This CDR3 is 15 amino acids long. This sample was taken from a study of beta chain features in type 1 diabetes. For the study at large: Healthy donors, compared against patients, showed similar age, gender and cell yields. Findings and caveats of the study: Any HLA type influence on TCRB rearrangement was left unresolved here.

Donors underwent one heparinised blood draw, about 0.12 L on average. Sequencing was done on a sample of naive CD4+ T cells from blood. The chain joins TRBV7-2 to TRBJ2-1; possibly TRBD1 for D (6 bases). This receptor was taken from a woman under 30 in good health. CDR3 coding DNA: TGTGCCAGCAGCTGGAGGACAGTCTCCTACAATGAGCAGTTCTTC. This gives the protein CASSWRTVSYNEQFF.